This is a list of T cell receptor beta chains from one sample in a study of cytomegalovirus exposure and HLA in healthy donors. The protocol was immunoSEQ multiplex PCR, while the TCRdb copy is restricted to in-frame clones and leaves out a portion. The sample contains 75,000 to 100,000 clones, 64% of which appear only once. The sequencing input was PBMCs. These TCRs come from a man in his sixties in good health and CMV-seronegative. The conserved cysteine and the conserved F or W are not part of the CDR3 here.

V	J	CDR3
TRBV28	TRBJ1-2	ASSLHGGGAGGYT
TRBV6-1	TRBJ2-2	ASSEGSGAGELF
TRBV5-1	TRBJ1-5	ASSLGPGQPQH
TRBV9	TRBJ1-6	ASSAFNSPLH
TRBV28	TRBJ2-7	ASSLSGGGLEQY
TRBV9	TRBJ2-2	ASSVSDRRNGELF
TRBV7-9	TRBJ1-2	ASSLPGKDYGYT
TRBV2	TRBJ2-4	ASSNYRGQRGNIQY
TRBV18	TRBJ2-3	ASSPLTPTSTDTQY
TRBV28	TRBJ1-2	ASTVTGAVGYT
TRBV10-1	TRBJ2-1	ASGTSGKNEQF
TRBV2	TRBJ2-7	ASSQGQGGYEQY
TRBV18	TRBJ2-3	ASSPDPGQGVNTQY
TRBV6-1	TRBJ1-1	ASSGRGLGEAF
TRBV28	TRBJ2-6	ASSKGQGTSGANVLT
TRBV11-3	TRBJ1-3	ASSLGTGVPGNTIY
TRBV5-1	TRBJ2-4	ASSLRSQSKNIQY
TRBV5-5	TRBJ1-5	ASSHRPGTGVQPQH
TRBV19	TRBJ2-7	ASSIMSGSSYEQY
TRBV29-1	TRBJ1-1	SAWDISLQNTEAF
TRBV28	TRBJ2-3	ASGFSPSRTNTDTQY
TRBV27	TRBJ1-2	ASSFSGQGGYGYT
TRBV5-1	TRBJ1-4	ASSRDRADEKLF
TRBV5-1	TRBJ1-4	ASSPQGGADEKLF
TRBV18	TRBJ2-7	ASSPPGTSGEQY
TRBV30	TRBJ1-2	AWSIGLTGGSNYGYT
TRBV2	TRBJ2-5	ASSRDYQETQY
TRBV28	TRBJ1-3	ASSKTNSFLSGNTIY
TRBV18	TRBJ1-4	ASSPGSAVNEKLF
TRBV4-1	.	ASSPTQGAGVGEQY
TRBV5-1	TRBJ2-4	ASTGGGAENIQY
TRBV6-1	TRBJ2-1	ASSPLGTNNEQF
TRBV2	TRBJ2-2	ASGVRTGRFPNTGELF
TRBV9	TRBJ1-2	ASSVERATGGGGYT
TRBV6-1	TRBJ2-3	ASSDLAAGVVVADTQY
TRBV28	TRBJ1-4	ASTLGTANEKLF
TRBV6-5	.	ASSSGGVRGYEQY
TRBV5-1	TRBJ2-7	ASRPDRGTYEQY
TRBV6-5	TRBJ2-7	ASSPARQGHYEQY
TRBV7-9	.	ASSLGRTEGVEQY
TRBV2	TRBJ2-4	ASRPDRALAKNIQY
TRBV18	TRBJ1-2	ASSPPEEGAYGYT
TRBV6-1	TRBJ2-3	ASSDRFQADTQY
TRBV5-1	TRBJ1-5	ASSFTGGANQPQH
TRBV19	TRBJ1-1	ASRTGTGVATEAF
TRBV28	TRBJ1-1	ASSPVGAGGTEAF